This TCR beta chain was recovered during a study of cytomegalovirus exposure and HLA in healthy donors. Study information: Some 87 million unique TCRs from HLA-typed donors were held in an early release of data.

The germline V and J ends were trimmed by 5 bases and 5 bases, with 12 bases remaining between them. The CDR3 runs to 12 residues. From germline, CDR1 is GTSNPN and CDR2 SVGIG (reference sequence). Researchers ran the PCR with 60 Vbeta and 13 Jbeta primers. Sequenced by immunoSEQ multiplex PCR; TCRdb stores in-frame clones only, minus some. The data show some 190,000 clones, over 75% seen once. The sequence was collected from a woman in her twenties or thirties in good health and CMV-seronegative. This sequence joins TRBV30 and TRBJ1-2; a weak D match, TRBD1 (6 bases). Sequencing input: PBMCs. Written as DNA, the CDR3 is TGTGCCTGGTACAACAGGGATTATGGCTACACCTTC. Its translation: CAWYNRDYGYTF.